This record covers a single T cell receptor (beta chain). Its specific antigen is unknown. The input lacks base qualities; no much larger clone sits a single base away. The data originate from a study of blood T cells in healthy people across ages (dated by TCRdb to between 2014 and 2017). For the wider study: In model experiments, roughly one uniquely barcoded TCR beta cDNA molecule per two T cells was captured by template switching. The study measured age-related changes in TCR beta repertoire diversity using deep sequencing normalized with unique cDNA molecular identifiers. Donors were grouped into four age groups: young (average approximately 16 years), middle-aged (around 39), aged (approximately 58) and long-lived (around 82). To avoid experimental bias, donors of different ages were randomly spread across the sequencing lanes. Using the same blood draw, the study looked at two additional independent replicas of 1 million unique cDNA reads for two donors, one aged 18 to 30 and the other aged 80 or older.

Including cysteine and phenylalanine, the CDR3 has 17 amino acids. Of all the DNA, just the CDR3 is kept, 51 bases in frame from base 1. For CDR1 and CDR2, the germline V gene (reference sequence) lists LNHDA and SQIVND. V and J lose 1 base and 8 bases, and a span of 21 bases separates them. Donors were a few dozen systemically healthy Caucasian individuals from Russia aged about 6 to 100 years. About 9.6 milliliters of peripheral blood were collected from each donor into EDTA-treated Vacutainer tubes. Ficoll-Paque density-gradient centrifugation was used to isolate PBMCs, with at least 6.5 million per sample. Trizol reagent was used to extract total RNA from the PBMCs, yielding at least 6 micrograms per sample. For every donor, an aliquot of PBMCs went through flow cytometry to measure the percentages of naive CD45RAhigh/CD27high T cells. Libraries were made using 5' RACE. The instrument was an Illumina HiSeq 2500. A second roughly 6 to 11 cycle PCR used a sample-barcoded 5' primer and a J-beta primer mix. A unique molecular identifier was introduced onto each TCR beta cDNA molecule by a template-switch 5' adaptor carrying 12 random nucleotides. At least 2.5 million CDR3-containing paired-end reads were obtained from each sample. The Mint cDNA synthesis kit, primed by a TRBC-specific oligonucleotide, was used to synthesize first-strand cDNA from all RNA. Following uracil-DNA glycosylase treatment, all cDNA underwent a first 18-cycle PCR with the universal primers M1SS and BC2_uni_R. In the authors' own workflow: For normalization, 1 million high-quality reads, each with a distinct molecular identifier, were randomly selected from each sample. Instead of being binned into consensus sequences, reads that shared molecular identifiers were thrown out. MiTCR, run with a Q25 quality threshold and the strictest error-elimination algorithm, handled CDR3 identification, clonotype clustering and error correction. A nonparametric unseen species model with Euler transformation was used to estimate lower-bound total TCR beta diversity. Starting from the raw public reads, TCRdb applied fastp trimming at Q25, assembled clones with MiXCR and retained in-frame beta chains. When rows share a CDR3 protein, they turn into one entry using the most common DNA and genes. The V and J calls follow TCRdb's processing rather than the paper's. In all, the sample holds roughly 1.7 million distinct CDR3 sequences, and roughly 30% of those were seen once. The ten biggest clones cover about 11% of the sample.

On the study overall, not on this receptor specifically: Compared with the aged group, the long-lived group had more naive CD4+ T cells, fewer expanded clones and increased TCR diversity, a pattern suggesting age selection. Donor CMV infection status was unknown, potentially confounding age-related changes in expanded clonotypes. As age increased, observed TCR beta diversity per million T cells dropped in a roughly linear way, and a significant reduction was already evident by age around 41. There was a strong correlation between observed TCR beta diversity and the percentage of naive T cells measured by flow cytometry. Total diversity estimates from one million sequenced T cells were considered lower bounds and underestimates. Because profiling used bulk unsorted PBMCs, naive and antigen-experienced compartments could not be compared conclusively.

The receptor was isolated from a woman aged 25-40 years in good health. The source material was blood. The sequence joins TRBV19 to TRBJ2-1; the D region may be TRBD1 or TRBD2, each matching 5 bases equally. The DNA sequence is TGTGCCAGTAGTATAGTGGGGGTCCCAGGAGGATCGGATGAGCAGTTCTTC. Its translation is CASSIVGVPGGSDEQFF.